Presented here are 28 T cell receptor beta chains from one specimen sequenced in a study of blood T cell repertoires in COVID-19. The method was immunoSEQ multiplex PCR; TCRdb's version includes in-frame clones alone and lacks a portion of them. The profile shows about 230,000 clones, over 85% of them singletons. What was sequenced was PBMCs or T cells enriched from blood (not recorded which). The receptors originated from a young woman with acute COVID-19.

This rearrangement joins TRBV4-3 to TRBJ1-2; tentatively, D is TRBD1 (5 bases). The V and J ends lost 0 bases and 4 bases respectively, with 12 bases between them. The CDR3 extends over 15 amino acids. CDR1 LGHNA and CDR2 YSLEER come from the germline V gene. CDR3 in amino acids: CASSQDSGNSYGYTF. The CDR3 coding sequence is TGCGCCAGCAGCCAAGATTCAGGGAATAGCTATGGCTACACCTTC.

The V gene is TRBV9, the J gene TRBJ2-1; D uncertain. The CDR3 is 15 residues long. V shed 4 bases and J shed 0 bases, with 11 bases lying between them. The germline V gene has CDR1 SGDLS and CDR2 YYNGEE. The CDR3 sequence: CASSPLGRSYNEQFF. The CDR3 DNA is TGTGCCAGCAGCCCCCTAGGCCGCTCCTACAATGAGCAGTTCTTC.

The chain combines TRBV5-4 with TRBJ1-2, with D perhaps TRBD1 (5 bases). CDR1 and CDR2 (germline): SGHNT, YYREEE (reference sequence). CDR3 length equals 13 residues. The V end was cut by 2 bases, the J end by 8 bases, with 13 bases between. CDR3 bases: TGTGCCAGCAGCTTCCCGGGGGATCGAGGCTACACCTTC. Its translation: CASSFPGDRGYTF.

The sample holds one count of this clone. V and J are TRBV5-5 and TRBJ1-1, with no clear D. In germline, CDR1 is SGHKS, CDR2 YYEKEE (reference sequence). The ends were cut back, 1 base at V and 1 base at J, with 11 bases in the middle. The CDR3 contains 15 residues. CDR3 amino acids: CASSLYEVGNTEAFF. The DNA of the CDR3 is TGTGCCAGCAGCTTGTATGAGGTAGGGAACACTGAAGCTTTCTTT. The full variable domain, in which reference TRBV5-5 and TRBJ1-1 provide the parts outside the CDR3, is DAGVTQSPTHLIKTRGQQVTLRCSPISGHKSVSWYQQVLGQGPQFIFQYYEKEERGRGNFPDRFSARQFPNYSSELNVNALLLGDSALYLCASSLYEVGNTEAFFGQGTRLTVV.

This clone was seen just once. Within the sample, other DNA sequences also encode this same CDR3. The chain carries TRBV20-1 and TRBJ1-2; possibly TRBD1 for D (5 bases). CDR3 length: 11 amino acids. Trimming removed 6 bases from V and 5 bases from J, with 10 bases in between. From germline, CDR1 is DFQATT and CDR2 SNEGSKA (reference sequence). CDR3 in amino acids: CSAQDRYGYTF. CDR3 sequence (DNA): TGCAGTGCCCAAGACAGATATGGCTACACCTTC.

This clone showed up just once. The junction departs from the called germline gene at one end, perhaps through a read error. This chain uses TRBV3-1 (or the pseudogene TRBV3-2) with TRBJ1-6; TRBD1 is a possible D gene (6 bases). CDR1 is LGHDT and CDR2 is YNNKEL in the germline V gene (reference sequence). CDR3 length: 18 amino acids. The chain's CDR3 is CASSKDKTGEGRNSPLHF. CDR3 coding DNA: TGTGCCAGCAGCAAAGACAAGACAGGCGAGGGTCGTAATTCACCCCTCCACTTT.

A note on this clone: The sample holds other DNA sequences that translate to the same CDR3. The chain carries TRBV6-2 or TRBV6-3 and TRBJ1-6; 10 bases fit TRBD1. This CDR3 spans 15 amino acids. With 6 bases clipped from V and 8 bases from J, the junction kept 7 bases outside the gene matches. Germline lookup yields CDR1 MNHEY and CDR2 SVGEGT. In nucleotides, the CDR3 is TGTGCCAGCAGCCTCTCGGGACAGGGGTATTCACCCCTCCACTTT. This codes for CASSLSGQGYSPLHF.

The chain couples TRBV2 to TRBJ2-5, with TRBD2 identical over 7 bases. The CDR3 length is 15 residues. Germline V gene sequence: CDR1 SNHLY, CDR2 FYNNEI. V gave up 0 bases and J gave up 2 bases; unmatched junction bases: 3. CDR3: CASSEAGGGQETQYF. The CDR3 DNA is TGTGCCAGCAGTGAAGCGGGGGGAGGGCAAGAGACCCAGTACTTC.

This chain joins TRBV2 and TRBJ1-4, with unresolved D. The CDR3 length is 14 residues. The germline V gene has CDR1 SNHLY and CDR2 FYNNEI. Trimming removed 8 bases at V and 7 bases at J, with 17 bases between. The CDR3 sequence: CASHSVVLGEKLFF. Written as DNA, the CDR3 is TGTGCCAGCCACTCGGTGGTCCTCGGTGAAAAACTGTTTTTT.

This chain connects TRBV2 to TRBJ2-1; the D is unclear. The CDR3 length is 11 residues. The V gene lost 8 bases and the J gene lost 3 bases, with 5 bases spanning the gap. Germline CDR1 is SNHLY and CDR2 is FYNNEI. CDR3 sequence: CASGSYNEQFF. DNA of the CDR3: TGTGCCAGCGGTAGCTACAATGAGCAGTTCTTC.

CDR3 coding DNA: TGTGCCAGCAGCCAATCAAGCGGATCTTCACCCCTCCACTTT. It is translated as CASSQSSGSSPLHF. The chain links TRBV3-1 (or the pseudogene TRBV3-2) to TRBJ1-6, with unresolved D. Germline assignment: CDR1 LGHDT and CDR2 YNNKEL (reference sequence). This CDR3 comprises 14 residues. The germline V and J ends were trimmed by 2 bases and 9 bases, with 11 bases remaining between them.

This clone was detected only a few times. This sequence joins TRBV25-1 and TRBJ2-2, with a tentative D call TRBD2 (7 bases). Deletions cut 7 bases from V and 2 bases from J, with 17 bases between. The CDR3 is 16 residues long. CDR1 MGHDK and CDR2 SYGVNS come from the germline V gene. In DNA form, the CDR3 reads TGTGCCAGCACCCGAGGGGGAGGGATTAACACCGGGGAGCTGTTTTTT. Translation gives CASTRGGGINTGELFF.

The chain uses TRBV27 and TRBJ2-5, with D possibly matching TRBD2 (5 bases). CDR3 length: 14 residues. Germline values: CDR1 MNHEY, CDR2 SMNVEV (reference sequence). Deletions cut 3 bases from V and 5 bases from J, with 13 bases between. This chain's CDR3 is CASSFLAGGETQYF. CDR3 nucleotides: TGTGCCAGCAGTTTCCTTGCGGGTGGGGAGACCCAGTACTTC.

CDR3 region: CASSYSLEGYNEQFF. The CDR3 region has the DNA TGTGCCAGCAGTTACTCACTGGAGGGCTACAATGAGCAGTTCTTC. V usage is TRBV6-5 and J usage is TRBJ2-1; D is perhaps TRBD2 (6 bases). The CDR3 extends over 15 amino acids. The V end lost 0 bases, the J end lost 3 bases, and 9 bases lay between the germline ends. Germline lookup yields CDR1 MNHEY and CDR2 SVGAGI.

The genes are TRBV19 and TRBJ1-2; no clear D. V dropped 0 bases and J dropped 3 bases, with 11 bases sitting between them. This CDR3 spans 15 amino acids. Germline CDR1 and CDR2: LNHDA and SQIVND (reference sequence). The CDR3 coding sequence is TGTGCCAGTAGTATAGAGGTCGGGGAGGACTATGGCTACACCTTC. It yields the protein CASSIEVGEDYGYTF.

As DNA, the CDR3 is TGTGCCATCAGCGTAAGGGGTGATACGCAGTATTTT. Amino acids: CAISVRGDTQYF. The V gene is TRBV10-3, the J gene TRBJ2-3; possible D gene TRBD1, 5 bases. Germline CDR1 is ENHRY and CDR2 is SYGVKD. The CDR3 is 12 amino acids. V was clipped by 6 bases and J by 6 bases, with 10 bases between them.

This rearrangement joins TRBV28 to TRBJ2-7, with D unresolved. Trimming took off 1 base at V and 3 bases at J, with 7 bases between the two ends. The CDR3 loop spans 13 amino acids. Per germline, CDR1 MDHEN and CDR2 SYDVKM. The CDR3 DNA follows: TGTGCCAGCAGTTTATTCTCACTCTACGAGCAGTACTTC. Translation gives CASSLFSLYEQYF. Combining the CDR3 with reference TRBV28 and TRBJ2-7 gives the whole variable domain DVKVTQSSRYLVKRTGEKVFLECVQDMDHENMFWYRQDPGLGLRLIYFSYDVKMKEKGDIPEGYSVSREKKERFSLILESASTNQTSMYLCASSLFSLYEQYFGPGTRLTVT.

V usage is TRBV6-5 and J usage is TRBJ1-1; 10 nucleotides agree with TRBD1. This CDR3 contains 15 residues. CDR1 and CDR2 from the germline V gene are MNHEY and SVGAGI. Germline trimming cut 0 bases from V and 4 bases from J; bases unmatched to any gene: 2. The CDR3 bases are TGTGCCAGCAGTTACTCGAGGACAGGGGGCACTGAAGCTTTCTTT. It is translated as CASSYSRTGGTEAFF.

This clone was counted a single time. The chain recombines TRBV28 with TRBJ2-1; D is unresolved. The CDR3 spans 14 residues. Germline lookup yields CDR1 MDHEN and CDR2 SYDVKM. Trimming cost V 2 bases and J 6 bases, with 11 bases left between them. The CDR3 DNA reads TGTGCCAGCAGTTTAATCAGGATTTCCAATGAGCAGTTCTTC. Encoded protein: CASSLIRISNEQFF.

The V call is TRBV4-3, the J call TRBJ1-3; no clear D. This CDR3 is 16 amino acids long. Germline CDR1 is LGHNA and CDR2 is YSLEER. Trimming stripped 0 bases from V and 0 bases from J, with 9 bases between. The CDR3: CASSQDRRGSGNTIYF. The CDR3 DNA reads TGCGCCAGCAGCCAAGATCGCCGGGGCTCTGGAAACACCATATATTTT.

The chain uses TRBV4-1 and TRBJ1-5, with no clear D. The V end was cut by 1 base, the J end by 4 bases, with 14 bases between. Germline V gives CDR1 MGHRA, CDR2 YSYEKL. The CDR3 totals 16 residues. The CDR3 sequence: CASSQVVADRNQPQHF. The CDR3 DNA reads TGCGCCAGCAGCCAAGTGGTAGCAGATAGGAATCAGCCCCAGCATTTT.

The gene calls are TRBV28 and TRBJ1-4; 11 positions agree with TRBD1. The CDR3 loop spans 14 amino acids. CDR1 MDHEN and CDR2 SYDVKM come from the germline V gene. The V and J ends lost 6 bases and 4 bases, in that order; junction bases with no gene match: 1. The CDR3 region is CASSGTGGNEKLFF. The CDR3 DNA sequence: TGTGCCAGCAGCGGGACAGGGGGTAATGAAAAACTGTTTTTT. Full variable domain (remainder filled in from reference TRBV28 and TRBJ1-4): DVKVTQSSRYLVKRTGEKVFLECVQDMDHENMFWYRQDPGLGLRLIYFSYDVKMKEKGDIPEGYSVSREKKERFSLILESASTNQTSMYLCASSGTGGNEKLFFGSGTQLSVL.

The gene calls are TRBV10-3 and TRBJ2-7; TRBD2 aligns across 9 bases. CDR1 and CDR2 (germline): ENHRY, SYGVKD. J lost 7 bases, V lost 9 bases, and 7 bases had no gene match. The CDR3 is 12 residues long. This chain's CDR3 is CAISVTSGEQYF. CDR3 DNA sequence: TGTGCCATTTCTGTGACTAGCGGAGAGCAGTACTTC.

This clone was seen a handful of times. The J gene is TRBJ1-2, the V gene TRBV5-1, with 9 bases identical to TRBD1. CDR1 and CDR2 from the germline V gene are SGHRS and YFSETQ. The V gene end was trimmed by 4 bases and the J gene end by 8 bases; junction bases not matched to a gene: 9. The CDR3 loop spans 14 amino acids. In DNA, the CDR3 is TGCGCCAGCAGCGCCGCGGGACAGGGTGGCGGCTACACCTTC. Encoded protein: CASSAAGQGGGYTF.

This chain links TRBV5-4 with TRBJ2-7; D uncertain. The V gene lost 1 base and the J gene lost 3 bases, with 5 bases spanning the gap. From germline, CDR1 is SGHNT and CDR2 YYREEE (reference sequence). CDR3 length: 12 residues. The CDR3 is CASSLNLYEQYF. CDR3 nucleotide sequence: TGTGCCAGCAGCTTGAATCTCTACGAGCAGTACTTC.

The gene calls are TRBV5-5 and TRBJ2-7, with 11 bases that match TRBD1. CDR1 and CDR2 from the germline V gene are SGHKS and YYEKEE (reference sequence). The V and J ends lost 4 bases and 5 bases, in that order; junction bases with no gene match: 5. This CDR3 is built from 14 residues. This CDR3 is CASSLDRGLDEQYF. CDR3 coding DNA: TGTGCCAGCAGCCTGGACAGGGGGCTGGACGAGCAGTACTTC.

Regarding this clone: Compared with germline, one end of the junction differs, possibly owing to a read error. J is TRBJ1-2 and V is TRBV30, with TRBD1 matching over 9 bases. Per germline, CDR1 GTSNPN and CDR2 SVGIG (reference sequence). This CDR3 comprises 10 residues. CDR3 in DNA: TGTGCCTGGAGAATGGACAGGGGAGGGTTC. This sequence encodes CAWRMDRGGF.

The rearrangement links TRBV20-1 to TRBJ1-5; D may be TRBD1 (5 bases). V lost 3 bases to trimming and J lost 6 bases, with 15 bases between them. CDR3 length: 14 residues. CDR1 is DFQATT, CDR2 SNEGSKA, per germline (reference sequence). The CDR3 bases are TGCAGTGCTAGTCCCGACAGTCCGGGTCAGCCCCAGCATTTT. It is translated as CSASPDSPGQPQHF.